This T cell receptor (beta chain) was identified during a study of shared clonotypes between healthy human individuals (dated by TCRdb to between 2020 and 2021). At the level of the whole study: A few men and two women, aged 18 to 49 years, made up the cohort. Per donor, three plates each were used for CD4 naive and CD4 memory, two for CD8 naive, and one for CD8 memory. The study deeply sequenced blood TCR repertoires of several healthy adults to estimate repertoire size and the extent of clonotype sharing between individuals. To increase sequencing depth and limit assay-specific biases, TCR repertoire library preparation and sequencing were carried out by different laboratories using diverse techniques. Each donor's leukapheresis produced roughly between roughly 0.9 and 8.9 billion PBMCs. Broad study findings and their caveats: Rarefaction of sorted-subset datasets indicated incomplete sequencing despite the large sequencing depth. Larger estimated clonotype richness was generally found for naive subsets than for memory subsets. Sharing across several donors was observed for about 4.8% of naive CD4, about 3.2% of naive CD8, about 2.3% of memory CD4, and around 0.4% of memory CD8 clonotypes. The genetic and exposure-history diversity represented was limited by the small number of donors. Based on pairwise subsampling, the degree of clonotype sharing among donors was expected to be affected by sequencing depth. Sampling was restricted to blood, and TCR repertoires in tissues likely differ from the TCR repertoires found in blood. Compared with non-shared clonotypes, the clonotypes found in all four sorted-subset donors had higher generation probabilities.

Healthy HIV-negative adults with no recently reported acute infections or vaccinations were included as donors. All donors were Caucasian adults living in Nashville, Tennessee, USA. CD4+ T cells were enriched by magnetic negative selection, after which naive cells were positively selected on CD45RA and the negative fraction was taken as the memory subset. After blood collection by leukapheresis, PBMCs were isolated using Ficoll-Histopaque density gradient centrifugation and then cryopreserved in the vapor phase of liquid nitrogen. Analytical flow cytometry was used to check the purity and quantity of every magnetically sorted T cell population. Each sorted fraction had its genomic DNA isolated and then quantified by UV absorbance on a Nanodrop 2000c. With respect to this clone: It has no known antigen specificity. No qualities accompany the bases; no much larger clone lies one base away. Other DNA sequences within the sample encode an identical CDR3.

Using the deep immunoSEQ assay, multiplex PCR amplified TCR CDR3 regions from genomic DNA. Extracted genomic DNA from each cell subset was spread evenly across all wells of several immunoSEQ 96-well plates, with each plate serving as a replicate. For sorted subsets, each replicate PCR was loaded with approximately 200 ng genomic DNA, equivalent to 30,000 to 35,000 T cell genomes. Purified libraries were measured with a Qubit 3.0 fluorometer, size-checked on a Bioanalyzer 2100, and measured again with the KAPA Library Quantification kit. Every immunoSEQ 96-well plate was sequenced on a dedicated single-read 150-cycle Illumina NextSeq 550 flow cell. Per the authors' processing: The immunoSEQ output contained only junctional sequences without quality scores, so filtering could not match that applied to full-length reads. Sequences were annotated with PyIR, a Python wrapper for IgBLAST v1.9, and V/J genes and CDR3 were assigned using IMGT germline references. Reads were removed for weak V/J assignments (E-value above 1e-6), missing CDR3, stop codons, out-of-frame junctions, or ambiguous translated residues. V3J clonotypes were defined as sequences sharing the same inferred V gene, J gene, and CDR3 amino acid sequence. Percentage overlap between repertoires was calculated by dividing the number of shared unique clonotypes by the size of the smaller repertoire. Repertoire richness was assessed with RTK rarefaction, the Chao1 estimator, and Recon v2.1 estimates of unobserved clonotypes. For all TCRbeta clonotypes obtained by the gDNA method from a handful of donors, generation probabilities were computed with OLGA. The clones in this table, taken by TCRdb from immuneACCESS, are in-frame only. Not every clone is retained; where verified, under half of the shortfall comes from an unresolved V gene, and the cause of the rest is unknown. The V and J calls and clone size are taken from that table; D and trimming were inferred from the DNA. The sample table lists about 2,500,000 clones, around 94% of them with a count of one. The ten largest clones take up over 0.12% of the sample.

The germline V gene specifies SGHNT as CDR1 and YENEEA as CDR2. The CDR3 covers 13 residues, taking in both the cysteine and the phenylalanine. Only the CDR3 portion is preserved as DNA: 39 bases, with reading frame beginning at the first base. Compared with germline, V lacks 5 bases and J lacks 4 bases; bases without a gene match: 4. The TCR originated in a man between 18 and 35 years old in good health. The sequencing input was naive CD4+ T cells sorted from blood. Interpreted using the paper, the cell subset or site label stands for: CD45RA+ positively selected. The rearranged segments are TRBV11-3 and TRBJ2-5; a stretch of 7 junction bases matches TRBD1. The DNA sequence reads TGTGCCAGCAGCCCACAGGGGTCAGAGACCCAGTACTTC. Translated, this is CASSPQGSETQYF.